This TCR beta chain came from a study of blood T cell repertoires in COVID-19. Across the study: COVID-19 samples collected from the United States, Italy and Spain covered acute and convalescent phases. PBMCs, B-cell-depleted T cells, or T cells were the source of the cDNA or gDNA that made up the material.

V shed 7 bases, J shed 3 bases, and the junction held 10 bases outside the gene matches. Per the germline V gene, CDR1 is MGHRA and CDR2 is YSYEKL. This CDR3 region has 16 residues. Original processing methods: Nucleated cell number was recorded as an estimate derived from reference gene primer amplification. The assay was immunoSEQ multiplex PCR, and TCRdb's table has in-frame clones only and misses some. V and J calls and clone size are those listed in that table; D and trimming were worked out from the DNA. The repertoire holds approximately 410,000 clones, with 70% to 90% as singletons. This TCR was sampled from a woman in her twenties or thirties with active or convalescent COVID-19. Sequencing was performed on peripheral blood. The V call is TRBV4-1, the J call TRBJ2-2; 8 bases map to TRBD1. The CDR3 DNA sequence: TGCGCCAGCACCAAAGAGGCGGACAGGGACACCGGGGAGCTGTTTTTT. It specifies CASTKEADRDTGELFF.